These T cell receptor beta chains were read from a single sample in a study of T cells in Graves' hyperthyroidism and ophthalmopathy. MiXCR was run by TCRdb on the multiplex PCR reads, yielding one entry per CDR3 protein. The sample carries nearly 750,000 distinct CDR3 sequences, about a third recorded once. Source material: blood. These receptors were taken from a woman in her 40s with Graves' hyperthyroidism. Each CDR3 is given with its conserved first and last residue. A D gene is named only where the DNA matches it firmly. Some rows have no size entry. The others give once, few or many, or a class for an expanded clone.

j_call | d_call | v_call | clone_size | cdr3_aa | cdr3_nt
TRBJ1-2 | - | TRBV20-1 | - | CSAGEVSGSGYTF | TGCAGTGCTGGGGAGGTGTCAGGGAGTGGCTACACCTTC
TRBJ1-1 | - | TRBV19 | few | CASSTGTGRAEAFF | TGTGCCAGTAGTACGGGGACCGGCAGGGCTGAAGCTTTCTTT
TRBJ1-2 | TRBD1 | TRBV10-3 | - | CAISWGQGYGYTF | TGTGCCATCAGTTGGGGACAGGGTTACGGCTACACCTTC
TRBJ1-5 | - | TRBV28 | few | CASSLLISSQPQHF | TGTGCCAGCAGTTTATTGATCTCGAGTCAGCCCCAGCATTTT
TRBJ2-7 | TRBD1 | TRBV7-9 | - | CASSPDRPNEQYF | TGTGCCAGCAGCCCGGACAGGCCCAACGAGCAGTACTTC
TRBJ1-6 | - | TRBV7-6 | many | CASSPHNRDGPNSPLHF | TGTGCCAGCAGCCCCCACAACAGGGACGGGCCCAATTCACCCCTCCACTTT
TRBJ1-6 | - | TRBV4-3 | few | CASSQFLATNSPLHF | TGCGCCAGCAGCCAATTTTTGGCGACCAATTCACCCCTCCACTTT
TRBJ2-2 | TRBD2 | TRBV10-3 | - | CAGRLAENTGELFF | TGTGCCGGACGACTAGCGGAGAACACCGGGGAGCTGTTTTTT
TRBJ1-5 | - | TRBV7-9 | many | CASSPGGPGVQPQHF | TGTGCCAGCAGCCCGGGGGGACCGGGGGTGCAGCCCCAGCATTTT
TRBJ2-7 | TRBD1 | TRBV10-2 | many | CASSDRDRISYEQYF | TGCGCCAGCAGTGACCGGGACAGGATCTCCTACGAGCAGTACTTC
TRBJ2-3 | - | TRBV9 | - | CASSVLSSTDTQYF | TGTGCCAGCAGCGTACTTTCCTCCACAGATACGCAGTATTTT